What follows are 32 T cell receptor beta chains derived from one specimen sequenced in a study of STAT5B mutations in CD4+ large granular lymphocyte leukemia. The protocol was immunoSEQ multiplex PCR, while the TCRdb copy is restricted to in-frame clones and leaves out a portion. The sample has tens of thousands of clones, 80% to 85% seen once; the top ten hold 0.35%. The source material was CD4+ T cells from blood buffy coats. The source is a human donor in good health.

CDR3 coding DNA: TGTGCCAGCAGCTTCTGGACAGGGAGCTCCTACAATGAGCAGTTCTTC. Translated: CASSFWTGSSYNEQFF. This rearrangement joins TRBV5-8 to TRBJ2-1; 8 bases map to TRBD1. The V gene's germline CDR1 is SGHTS and CDR2 YDEGEE. Trimming at V came to 2 bases and at J to 0 bases, leaving 4 bases not matched to a gene. This CDR3 is 16 amino acids long. The full variable domain, in which reference TRBV5-8 and TRBJ2-1 provide the parts outside the CDR3, is EAGVTQSPTHLIKTRGQQATLRCSPISGHTSVYWYQQALGLGLQFLLWYDEGEERNRGNFPPRFSGRQFPNYSSELNVNALELEDSALYLCASSFWTGSSYNEQFFGPGTRLTVL.

The chain has TRBV28 and TRBJ1-4, with 7 nucleotides matching TRBD1. Trimming cost V 5 bases and J 2 bases; bases outside gene matches: 2. From germline, CDR1 is MDHEN and CDR2 SYDVKM. CDR3 size: 14 residues. This CDR3 reads CASSQDRTNEKLFF. The DNA for the CDR3 is TGTGCCAGCAGTCAGGACAGGACTAATGAAAAACTGTTTTTT.

The V call is TRBV20-1, the J call TRBJ1-1; no firm D call. This CDR3 is 11 amino acids long. Germline V gene sequence: CDR1 DFQATT, CDR2 SNEGSKA (reference sequence). The V and J ends lost 5 bases and 8 bases respectively, with 12 bases between them. The CDR3 region is CSALEGWEAFF. DNA for the CDR3: TGCAGTGCTTTAGAGGGTTGGGAAGCTTTCTTT.

The chain uses TRBV10-2 and TRBJ2-1; TRBD2 matches at 16 bases. V lost 8 bases and J lost 7; bases outside the gene matches: 8. The CDR3 has 16 residues. The germline V gene has CDR1 WSHSY and CDR2 SAAADI. The CDR3 DNA reads as TGCGCCAGCTACCTCGGGACTAGCGGGAGGGGGAATGAGCAGTTCTTC. The encoded protein is CASYLGTSGRGNEQFF.

The chain combines TRBV7-6 with TRBJ2-1, with 10 bases aligning to TRBD1. The CDR3 has 16 amino acids. Per the germline V gene, CDR1 is SGHVS and CDR2 is FNYEAQ. V shed 5 bases, J shed 0 bases, and the junction held 4 bases outside the gene matches. DNA of the CDR3: TGTGCCAGCAGCGCCCGGACAGGGGGCTCCTACAATGAGCAGTTCTTC. Its protein product is CASSARTGGSYNEQFF.

The rearrangement joins TRBV7-6 to TRBJ2-7, with 7 bases that match TRBD2. Looked up from germline, CDR1 is SGHVS and CDR2 is FNYEAQ. Trimming removed 2 bases from V and 4 bases from J; junction bases left unmatched: 8. This CDR3 region has 15 residues. In nucleotides, the CDR3 is TGTGCCAGCAGCTTACGGGGGGAAGGTTTTTACGAGCAGTACTTC. Translation gives CASSLRGEGFYEQYF.

The J gene is TRBJ2-5, the V gene TRBV9; a possible D gene is TRBD1 (5 bases). Germline values: CDR1 SGDLS, CDR2 YYNGEE. V was shortened by 3 bases and J by 1 base, with 13 bases between the two germline ends. This CDR3 region has 15 residues. The CDR3 DNA follows: TGTGCCAGCAGCGCCAGACAGTGGTCCCAAGAGACCCAGTACTTC. It translates to CASSARQWSQETQYF.

The J gene is TRBJ2-1, the V gene TRBV7-9; unclear D gene. This CDR3 spans 12 amino acids. Germline V gene data show CDR1 as SEHNR and CDR2 as FQNEAQ (reference sequence). V gave up 4 bases and J gave up 5 bases, with 6 bases separating them. CDR3 bases: TGTGCCAGCAGCTCCTTTAACAATGAGCAGTTCTTC. Translating it yields CASSSFNNEQFF.

This clone turned up a few times. This rearrangement joins TRBV19 to TRBJ1-2, with D hard to call. The CDR3 has 11 residues. Germline V CDR1 and CDR2: LNHDA, SQIVND (reference sequence). V was clipped by 9 bases and J by 3 bases, with 8 bases between them. The CDR3 loop is CASGWDYGYTF. As DNA, the CDR3 is TGTGCCAGCGGATGGGACTATGGCTACACCTTC.

This chain uses TRBV4-2 with TRBJ2-2; 7 bases match TRBD2. With 7 bases clipped from V and 6 bases from J, the junction kept 11 bases outside the gene matches. The CDR3 sequence is 15 residues long. Germline V gene lookup returns CDR1 LGHNA and CDR2 YNFKEQ. CDR3 region: CASTPRTSNAGELFF. The CDR3 DNA is TGTGCCAGCACTCCTCGGACTAGTAACGCCGGGGAGCTGTTTTTT.

The CDR3 DNA reads as TGTGCCAGCAGCCCAGACCAGATCGGCAAACTGTTTTTT. This translates into CASSPDQIGKLFF. This chain uses TRBV9 with TRBJ1-4, with D unresolved. This CDR3 has 13 residues. V shed 4 bases and J shed 11 bases, with 15 bases lying between them. Germline CDR1 is SGDLS and CDR2 is YYNGEE.

The chain recombines TRBV6-4 with TRBJ2-1; 8 nucleotides match TRBD2. The CDR3 is 13 residues long. V was clipped by 3 bases and J by 7 bases; unmatched bases: 2. Germline loops: CDR1 MRHNA, CDR2 SNTAGT. The CDR3 reads CASSEERENEQFF. The CDR3 DNA follows: TGTGCCAGCAGTGAAGAGCGGGAGAATGAGCAGTTCTTC.

The J gene is TRBJ2-7, the V gene TRBV27; 9 nucleotides line up with TRBD1. The CDR3 length is 15 residues. Looked up from germline, CDR1 is MNHEY and CDR2 is SMNVEV (reference sequence). Trimming took 6 bases from V and 2 from J; bases not matched to a gene: 8. Here the CDR3 DNA reads TGTGCCAGCAGAGTTACAGGGGGCCGTACCTACGAGCAGTACTTC. The encoded protein is CASRVTGGRTYEQYF.

For the CDR3, the DNA is TGCGCCAGCAGCTTGGCGAGCAAAGGCTCCGGAAACACCATATATTTT. This codes for CASSLASKGSGNTIYF. The chain combines TRBV5-1 with TRBJ1-3; D gene uncertain. The CDR3 has 16 residues. Trimming cost V 0 bases and J 4 bases, with 14 bases left between them. CDR1 SGHRS and CDR2 YFSETQ come from the germline V gene.

The gene calls are TRBV5-5 and TRBJ2-2; possibly TRBD1 for D (5 bases). Trimming removed 5 bases from V and 4 bases from J, with 24 bases in between. This CDR3 has 18 residues. CDR1 is SGHKS and CDR2 is YYEKEE in the germline V gene (reference sequence). CDR3 sequence (DNA): TGTGCCAGCAGGTTACCGCTGTCCGTAGGACACTCCACCGGGGAGCTGTTTTTT. Protein sequence: CASRLPLSVGHSTGELFF.

This clone has a single count. The rearrangement uses TRBV9 and TRBJ2-3, with 7 bases fitting TRBD2. The CDR3 covers 15 residues. J lost 7 bases, V lost 5 bases, and 13 bases had no gene match. Germline CDR1 reads SGDLS; CDR2 reads YYNGEE. The CDR3 spells CASSEVAGEGNTQYF. In nucleotides, the CDR3 is TGTGCCAGCAGTGAAGTCGCGGGAGAAGGGAATACGCAGTATTTT.

The rearrangement uses TRBV13 and TRBJ1-6, with 10 bases identical to TRBD1. Unmatched junction bases numbered 8, after V lost 6 bases and J lost 9 bases. The CDR3 loop spans 15 amino acids. CDR1 is PRHDT, CDR2 FYEKMQ, per germline (reference sequence). CDR3 DNA sequence: TGTGCCAGCAGAGAGGAGGGGACAGGGGTTTCACCCCTCCACTTT. It is translated as CASREEGTGVSPLHF.

The rearrangement uses TRBV7-8 and TRBJ2-6; D uncertain. V was clipped by 3 bases and J by 0 bases, with 9 bases between them. The length of the CDR3 is 16 residues. Germline CDR1 is SGHVS and CDR2 is FQNEAQ. CDR3: CASSFIPLSGANVLTF. CDR3 nucleotides: TGTGCCAGCAGCTTTATTCCACTCTCTGGGGCCAACGTCCTGACTTTC.

The rearrangement links TRBV4-1 to TRBJ1-2; no firm D call. The length of the CDR3 is 16 residues. Germline V gene sequence: CDR1 MGHRA, CDR2 YSYEKL. The V end lost 4 bases, the J end lost 10 bases, and 25 bases lay between the germline ends. CDR3 protein: CASSPAPAAQVFDYTF. CDR3 DNA: TGCGCCAGCAGCCCAGCCCCGGCAGCTCAAGTTTTTGACTACACCTTC.

This chain joins TRBV4-1 and TRBJ2-1; 13 positions agree with TRBD2. CDR1 and CDR2 from the germline V gene are MGHRA and YSYEKL. The CDR3 length is 20 residues. Germline trimming cut 4 bases from V and 0 bases from J; bases unmatched to any gene: 12. The CDR3 sequence is CASSPAGTSGVASSYNEQFF. CDR3 DNA sequence: TGCGCCAGCAGCCCGGCGGGGACTAGCGGGGTTGCGAGCTCCTACAATGAGCAGTTCTTC.

CDR3 in amino acids: CAHRTGFNTEAFF. CDR3 sequence (DNA): TGTGCCCACCGAACAGGATTTAACACTGAAGCTTTCTTT. The J gene is TRBJ1-1, the V gene TRBV30, with D perhaps matching TRBD1 (5 bases). The CDR3 consists of 13 residues. With 8 bases removed from V and 2 bases from J, the gap between germline ends came to 15 bases. The germline CDR1 and CDR2 sequences are GTSNPN and SVGIG (reference sequence).

The CDR3, as DNA: TGCGCCAGCAGCCGCGGACAGTTAACAGACTATGGCTACACCTTC. Translating it yields CASSRGQLTDYGYTF. The V gene is TRBV5-1, the J gene TRBJ1-2; possibly TRBD1 for D (6 bases). Germline CDR1 is SGHRS and CDR2 is YFSETQ. The CDR3 has 15 amino acids. Deletions cut 4 bases from V and 3 bases from J, with 16 bases between.

The V call is TRBV7-9, the J call TRBJ2-1; 9 nucleotides agree with TRBD2. The CDR3 runs to 15 residues. CDR1 is SEHNR, CDR2 FQNEAQ, per germline (reference sequence). Germline trimming cut 5 bases from V and 4 bases from J; bases unmatched to any gene: 6. The CDR3 nucleotides are TGTGCCAGCAGCGAGCGGGGGGTACCGTACAATGAGCAGTTCTTC. This sequence encodes CASSERGVPYNEQFF.

This clone is a singleton in its sample. The chain is built from TRBV7-6 and TRBJ2-1; no clear D. The CDR3 is made up of 15 amino acids. Trimming took 1 base from V and 4 from J, leaving 11 bases between them. CDR1 and CDR2 from the germline V gene are SGHVS and FNYEAQ. CDR3 protein: CASSLEDGPYNEQFF. CDR3 nucleotides: TGTGCCAGCAGCTTAGAGGACGGACCTTACAATGAGCAGTTCTTC. Complete variable domain (other parts from reference TRBV7-6 and TRBJ2-1): GAGVSQSPRYKVTKRGQDVALRCDPISGHVSLYWYRQALGQGPEFLTYFNYEAQQDKSGLPNDRFSAERPEGSISTLTIQRTEQRDSAMYRCASSLEDGPYNEQFFGPGTRLTVL.

The rearrangement links TRBV10-3 to TRBJ2-5, with a possible D match to TRBD2 (5 bases). Gene TRBJ2-7 matches the end of the DNA better, so the J call may be wrong. There are 14 residues in the CDR3. Germline V CDR1 and CDR2: ENHRY, SYGVKD. CDR3 bases: TGTGCCACCTCGCTGTCCGGGAACCTCTACGAGCAGTACTTC. As protein: CATSLSGNLYEQYF.

The gene calls are TRBV11-2 and TRBJ2-5; TRBD2 agrees at 8 bases. The CDR3 loop spans 15 amino acids. Germline V lookup: CDR1 SGHAT, CDR2 FQNNGV. Losses at the gene ends were 5 bases for V and 6 bases for J; bases not matched to a gene: 11. CDR3 coding DNA: TGTGCCAGCAGCCCTACTAGCGGTGGGGGGAAGACCCAGTACTTC. Encoded protein: CASSPTSGGGKTQYF.

The gene calls are TRBV4-1 and TRBJ2-7; the D gene is possibly TRBD1 (5 bases). The CDR3 has 14 amino acids. Germline V gives CDR1 MGHRA, CDR2 YSYEKL. Trimming left V 0 bases short and J 6 bases short, with 12 bases between. The chain's CDR3 is CASSQELVGVEQYF. CDR3 coding DNA: TGCGCCAGCAGCCAAGAGCTGGTAGGGGTCGAGCAGTACTTC.

This sequence joins TRBV30 and TRBJ1-3, with 8 bases identical to TRBD1. With V trimmed by 0 bases and J by 2 bases, 3 bases remained unmatched. This CDR3 has 15 amino acids. CDR1 is GTSNPN and CDR2 is SVGIG in the germline V gene (reference sequence). The CDR3 is CAWSVGRGPGNTIYF. CDR3 nucleotides: TGTGCCTGGAGTGTCGGCAGGGGGCCTGGAAACACCATATATTTT.

The chain recombines TRBV7-9 with TRBJ2-7, with 8 bases fitting TRBD1. CDR1 is SEHNR, CDR2 FQNEAQ, per germline (reference sequence). The CDR3 sequence is 15 residues long. V lost 1 base, J lost 5 bases, and 7 bases stayed unmatched. The CDR3 DNA sequence: TGTGCCAGCAGCTTAGGTCGGACAGGGTACGACGAGCAGTACTTC. As protein: CASSLGRTGYDEQYF.

This clone turned up a few times. The genes are TRBV15 and TRBJ1-2, with D possibly TRBD1 on 5 matching bases. The CDR3 is 15 residues long. V was clipped by 0 bases and J by 4 bases, with 12 bases between them. Germline V gene sequence: CDR1 LNHNV, CDR2 YYDKDF (reference sequence). This CDR3 reads CATSREGAPVYGYTF. DNA of the CDR3: TGTGCCACCAGCAGAGAAGGGGCCCCCGTCTATGGCTACACCTTC. The variable domain in full, completed from reference TRBV15 and TRBJ1-2, reads DAMVIQNPRYQVTQFGKPVTLSCSQTLNHNVMYWYQQKSSQAPKLLFHYYDKDFNNEADTPDNFQSRRPNTSFCFLDIRSPGLGDTAMYLCATSREGAPVYGYTFGSGTRLTVV.

The genes are TRBV11-3 and TRBJ2-4; 10 nucleotides agree with TRBD1. The germline CDR1 and CDR2 sequences are SGHNT and YENEEA. CDR3 size: 16 residues. V trimming: 5 bases; J trimming: 9 bases; junction bases outside the gene matches: 13. CDR3 sequence reads: CASSPPGTGAGGIQYF. The CDR3 DNA reads TGTGCCAGCAGCCCTCCCGGGACAGGGGCAGGAGGCATTCAGTACTTC.

The chain carries TRBV19 and TRBJ1-4; D is unclear. Trimming cost V 7 bases and J 8 bases, with 20 bases left between them. Per the germline V gene, CDR1 is LNHDA and CDR2 is SQIVND (reference sequence). The CDR3 spans 15 residues. CDR3 nucleotide sequence: TGTGCCAGTAAACCCGCGGGCCCGAGGTTGGAAAAACTGTTTTTT. Amino acid sequence: CASKPAGPRLEKLFF. Full variable domain (rest looked up from reference TRBV19 and TRBJ1-4): DGGITQSPKYLFRKEGQNVTLSCEQNLNHDAMYWYRQDPGQGLRLIYYSQIVNDFQKGDIAEGYSVSREKKESFPLTVTSAQKNPTAFYLCASKPAGPRLEKLFFGSGTQLSVL.